This entry lists 23 T cell receptor beta chains sequenced from one sample in a study of T cell responses to AZD1222 COVID-19 vaccine. Sequenced by immunoSEQ multiplex PCR; TCRdb stores in-frame clones only, minus some. The sample gives some 150,000 clones, about 92% of which show up once; about 4.2% is in the top ten. The sequenced sample was peripheral blood, obtained on day 0 of AZD1222 vaccination. The origin of the receptors is an adult in good health.

The gene calls are TRBV6-2 or TRBV6-3 and TRBJ1-2; 7 bases align to TRBD1. The CDR3 totals 14 residues. Looked up from germline, CDR1 is MNHEY and CDR2 is SVGEGT. Unmatched junction bases numbered 7, after V lost 2 bases and J lost 7 bases. CDR3 sequence: CASSYDGTDPGYTF. The CDR3 DNA sequence: TGTGCCAGCAGTTACGACGGGACAGACCCTGGCTACACCTTC.

V gene TRBV27 combines with J gene TRBJ1-1; D might be TRBD1 (5 bases). The V end lost 5 bases, the J end lost 1 base, and 11 bases lay between the germline ends. There are 14 residues in the CDR3. CDR1 is MNHEY, CDR2 SMNVEV, per germline (reference sequence). The CDR3 is CASSQPGKNTEAFF. The CDR3 DNA sequence: TGTGCCAGCAGTCAACCAGGGAAGAACACTGAAGCTTTCTTT.

The genes are TRBV18 and TRBJ1-4; D not resolved. Germline CDR1 reads KGHSH; CDR2 reads LQKENI. CDR3 length: 14 amino acids. Trimming removed 4 bases from V and 7 bases from J, with 13 bases in between. The CDR3 nucleotides are TGTGCCAGCTCACTCCGGGCCCTAAGTGAAAAACTGTTTTTT. As protein: CASSLRALSEKLFF.

V and J are TRBV15 and TRBJ2-7; D is undetermined. V lost 3 bases to trimming and J lost 0 bases, with 9 bases between them. The length of the CDR3 is 14 residues. Germline V CDR1 and CDR2: LNHNV, YYDKDF (reference sequence). In DNA form, the CDR3 reads TGTGCCACCAGCAGGGGAAAAAGCTCCTACGAGCAGTACTTC. Translated, it gives CATSRGKSSYEQYF. The whole variable domain, filled in from reference TRBV15 and TRBJ2-7, reads DAMVIQNPRYQVTQFGKPVTLSCSQTLNHNVMYWYQQKSSQAPKLLFHYYDKDFNNEADTPDNFQSRRPNTSFCFLDIRSPGLGDTAMYLCATSRGKSSYEQYFGPGTRLTVT.

The chain has TRBV6-1 and TRBJ2-7, with D uncertain. Trimming stripped 1 base from V and 1 base from J, with 8 bases between. The CDR3 has 14 residues. In germline, CDR1 is MNHNS, CDR2 SASEGT. CDR3 residues: CASSEVPSSYEQYF. For the CDR3, the DNA is TGTGCCAGCAGTGAAGTTCCCAGTTCCTACGAGCAGTACTTC.

Only a few counts were recorded for this clone. This chain's CDR3 is CASSRVQGFENTIYF. DNA for the CDR3: TGTGCCAGCAGTAGAGTACAGGGGTTCGAAAACACCATATATTTT. The V call is TRBV6-5, the J call TRBJ1-3, with 7 bases that match TRBD1. Germline CDR1 is MNHEY and CDR2 is SVGAGI. The CDR3 spans 15 residues. The junction had 10 bases not matched to a gene; V was cut back by 5 bases and J by 6 bases.

The chain uses TRBV7-9 and TRBJ1-2, with 7 bases aligning to TRBD1. Trimming cost V 5 bases and J 3 bases; bases outside gene matches: 12. The CDR3 is 16 residues long. Germline V CDR1 and CDR2: SEHNR, FQNEAQ (reference sequence). The DNA of the CDR3 is TGTGCCAGCAGCGAAGTCCGGGACAGACTTTACTATGGCTACACCTTC. Translation gives CASSEVRDRLYYGYTF. Full variable domain (missing parts from reference TRBV7-9 and TRBJ1-2): DTGVSQNPRHKITKRGQNVTFRCDPISEHNRLYWYRQTLGQGPEFLTYFQNEAQLEKSRLLSDRFSAERPKGSFSTLEIQRTEQGDSAMYLCASSEVRDRLYYGYTFGSGTRLTVV.

This clone has only one observation. V usage is TRBV3-1 (or the pseudogene TRBV3-2) and J usage is TRBJ1-3, with a tentative D call TRBD1 (5 bases). This CDR3 spans 16 amino acids. Looked up from germline, CDR1 is LGHDT and CDR2 is YNNKEL (reference sequence). The V and J ends lost 2 bases and 0 bases respectively, with 11 bases between them. The CDR3 loop is CASSQQDIPSGNTIYF. Here the CDR3 DNA reads TGTGCCAGCAGCCAACAGGACATCCCCTCTGGAAACACCATATATTTT.

The chain couples TRBV12-3 or TRBV12-4 to TRBJ1-2; D call uncertain. The CDR3 sequence is 11 residues long. V was cut by 4 bases and J by 5 bases, with 5 bases left in between. The CDR3 DNA reads as TGTGCCAGCAGTTACGGGTATGGCTACACCTTC. Translating it yields CASSYGYGYTF.

The V call is TRBV5-1, the J call TRBJ2-1, with 11 nucleotides matching TRBD2. Germline CDR1 is SGHRS and CDR2 is YFSETQ. After removal of 0 bases from V and 9 bases from J, the junction contained 11 bases not matched to a gene. This CDR3 is built from 17 residues. The CDR3 spells CASSLEAWASGRSEQFF. Here the CDR3 DNA reads TGCGCCAGCAGCTTGGAGGCGTGGGCTAGCGGGAGGAGTGAGCAGTTCTTC.

J is TRBJ2-2 and V is TRBV5-1; D gene uncertain. V lost 3 bases, J lost 4 bases, and 4 bases lay in between. Per germline, CDR1 SGHRS and CDR2 YFSETQ. The CDR3 contains 12 residues. The CDR3: CASSSRTGELFF. The DNA for the CDR3 is TGCGCCAGCAGCTCACGCACCGGGGAGCTGTTTTTT.

V gene TRBV5-1 combines with J gene TRBJ1-2, with 10 positions matching TRBD1. V shed 0 bases and J 2 bases; nucleotides not matched to a gene: 4. Germline V gene data show CDR1 as SGHRS and CDR2 as YFSETQ. The CDR3 runs to 16 residues. The CDR3, as DNA: TGCGCCAGCAGCTTGGCCTGGGACAGGGGCAACTATGGCTACACCTTC. Its protein is CASSLAWDRGNYGYTF.

This chain connects TRBV20-1 to TRBJ2-1, with a possible D match to TRBD2 (5 bases). There are 11 residues in the CDR3. V lost 5 bases to trimming and J lost 9 bases, with 11 bases between them. Germline loops: CDR1 DFQATT, CDR2 SNEGSKA (reference sequence). For the CDR3, the DNA is TGCAGTGCTCGGCGGAGGAGTGAGCAGTTCTTC. As protein: CSARRRSEQFF.

This clone was counted once. The rearrangement joins TRBV5-1 to TRBJ2-1; tentatively, D is TRBD1 or TRBD2 (5 bases each). V lost 1 base and J lost 0, with 17 bases in between. Looked up from germline, CDR1 is SGHRS and CDR2 is YFSETQ. The CDR3 is 18 residues long. CDR3 DNA sequence: TGCGCCAGCAGCTTGAACTTGGAGAGGGGAACCTCCTACAATGAGCAGTTCTTC. Amino acid sequence: CASSLNLERGTSYNEQFF.

V usage is TRBV5-8 and J usage is TRBJ1-5; D is unclear. The CDR3 is 12 amino acids. Germline V gene lookup returns CDR1 SGHTS and CDR2 YDEGEE. Between the trimmed V and J ends, which lost 6 bases and 7 bases, there was a span of 11 bases. CDR3 amino acids: CASMLSGQPQHF. Written as DNA, the CDR3 is TGTGCCAGCATGCTGTCGGGCCAGCCCCAGCATTTT.

V and J are TRBV19 and TRBJ1-2; 7 bases align to TRBD1. The trim removed 4 bases at V and 4 bases at J, leaving 15 bases unmatched. The germline CDR1 and CDR2 sequences are LNHDA and SQIVND (reference sequence). The CDR3 contains 17 residues. The CDR3 spells CASSRARQGIELYGYTF. CDR3 nucleotides: TGTGCCAGTAGTAGAGCAAGACAGGGCATCGAACTCTATGGCTACACCTTC.

This clone has only one observation. The rearrangement links TRBV6-5 to TRBJ2-6; D remains ambiguous. The CDR3 extends over 15 amino acids. Germline CDR1 reads MNHEY; CDR2 reads SVGAGI. Trimming stripped 6 bases from V and 0 bases from J, with 9 bases between. CDR3: CASRRGGSGANVLTF. The CDR3 DNA reads as TGTGCCAGCAGGCGTGGCGGCTCTGGGGCCAACGTCCTGACTTTC.

V is TRBV6-5 and J is TRBJ1-1; TRBD1 aligns across 7 bases. V dropped 10 bases and J dropped 0; count of bases not matched to a gene: 8. In germline, CDR1 is MNHEY, CDR2 SVGAGI. This CDR3 contains 14 residues. CDR3 DNA sequence: TGTGCCACCCAATACAGGGGCGTGAACACTGAAGCTTTCTTT. It is translated as CATQYRGVNTEAFF.

The V call is TRBV18, the J call TRBJ2-3; 7 nucleotides align to TRBD2. V trimming: 6 bases; J trimming: 3 bases; junction bases outside the gene matches: 12. The CDR3 totals 16 residues. The germline V gene encodes CDR1 KGHSH and CDR2 LQKENI. The CDR3 sequence: CASSLDTSAMTDTQYF. The CDR3 DNA reads as TGTGCCAGCTCCCTCGATACTAGCGCGATGACAGATACGCAGTATTTT.

This clone was counted once. The rearrangement links TRBV30 to TRBJ2-7, with 11 bases identical to TRBD1. This CDR3 contains 17 residues. The trim removed 2 bases at V and 3 bases at J, leaving 12 bases unmatched. From germline, CDR1 is GTSNPN and CDR2 SVGIG (reference sequence). CDR3 coding DNA: TGTGCCTGGAGTCCCGTCCCGGGACAGGGGGAGGTCTACGAGCAGTACTTC. Translating it yields CAWSPVPGQGEVYEQYF.

This sequence joins TRBV6-5 and TRBJ1-1; D might be TRBD1 (5 bases). The V gene's germline CDR1 is MNHEY and CDR2 SVGAGI. This CDR3 has 15 residues. The ends were cut back, 5 bases at V and 5 bases at J, with 18 bases in the middle. CDR3 bases: TGTGCCAGCAGTCAACGCGCAGGGATGAGGACTGAAGCTTTCTTT. Translation gives CASSQRAGMRTEAFF.

The rearrangement joins TRBV24-1 to TRBJ1-6; D is perhaps TRBD1 (5 bases). Looked up from germline, CDR1 is KGHDR and CDR2 is SFDVKD. This CDR3 is built from 16 residues. Trimming pared 5 bases from V and 5 bases from J, leaving 15 bases between. This chain's CDR3 is CATSGPIEGHNSPLHF. CDR3 DNA: TGTGCCACCAGTGGTCCAATCGAGGGGCATAATTCACCCCTCCACTTT.

The chain uses TRBV5-1 and TRBJ1-2; a weak D match, TRBD1 (5 bases). Deletions cut 0 bases from V and 0 bases from J, with 12 bases between. The CDR3 has 16 residues. CDR1 is SGHRS, CDR2 YFSETQ, per germline. CDR3 in DNA: TGCGCCAGCAGCTTGGCCCGCGGGGGTTCTAACTATGGCTACACCTTC. Translated: CASSLARGGSNYGYTF.